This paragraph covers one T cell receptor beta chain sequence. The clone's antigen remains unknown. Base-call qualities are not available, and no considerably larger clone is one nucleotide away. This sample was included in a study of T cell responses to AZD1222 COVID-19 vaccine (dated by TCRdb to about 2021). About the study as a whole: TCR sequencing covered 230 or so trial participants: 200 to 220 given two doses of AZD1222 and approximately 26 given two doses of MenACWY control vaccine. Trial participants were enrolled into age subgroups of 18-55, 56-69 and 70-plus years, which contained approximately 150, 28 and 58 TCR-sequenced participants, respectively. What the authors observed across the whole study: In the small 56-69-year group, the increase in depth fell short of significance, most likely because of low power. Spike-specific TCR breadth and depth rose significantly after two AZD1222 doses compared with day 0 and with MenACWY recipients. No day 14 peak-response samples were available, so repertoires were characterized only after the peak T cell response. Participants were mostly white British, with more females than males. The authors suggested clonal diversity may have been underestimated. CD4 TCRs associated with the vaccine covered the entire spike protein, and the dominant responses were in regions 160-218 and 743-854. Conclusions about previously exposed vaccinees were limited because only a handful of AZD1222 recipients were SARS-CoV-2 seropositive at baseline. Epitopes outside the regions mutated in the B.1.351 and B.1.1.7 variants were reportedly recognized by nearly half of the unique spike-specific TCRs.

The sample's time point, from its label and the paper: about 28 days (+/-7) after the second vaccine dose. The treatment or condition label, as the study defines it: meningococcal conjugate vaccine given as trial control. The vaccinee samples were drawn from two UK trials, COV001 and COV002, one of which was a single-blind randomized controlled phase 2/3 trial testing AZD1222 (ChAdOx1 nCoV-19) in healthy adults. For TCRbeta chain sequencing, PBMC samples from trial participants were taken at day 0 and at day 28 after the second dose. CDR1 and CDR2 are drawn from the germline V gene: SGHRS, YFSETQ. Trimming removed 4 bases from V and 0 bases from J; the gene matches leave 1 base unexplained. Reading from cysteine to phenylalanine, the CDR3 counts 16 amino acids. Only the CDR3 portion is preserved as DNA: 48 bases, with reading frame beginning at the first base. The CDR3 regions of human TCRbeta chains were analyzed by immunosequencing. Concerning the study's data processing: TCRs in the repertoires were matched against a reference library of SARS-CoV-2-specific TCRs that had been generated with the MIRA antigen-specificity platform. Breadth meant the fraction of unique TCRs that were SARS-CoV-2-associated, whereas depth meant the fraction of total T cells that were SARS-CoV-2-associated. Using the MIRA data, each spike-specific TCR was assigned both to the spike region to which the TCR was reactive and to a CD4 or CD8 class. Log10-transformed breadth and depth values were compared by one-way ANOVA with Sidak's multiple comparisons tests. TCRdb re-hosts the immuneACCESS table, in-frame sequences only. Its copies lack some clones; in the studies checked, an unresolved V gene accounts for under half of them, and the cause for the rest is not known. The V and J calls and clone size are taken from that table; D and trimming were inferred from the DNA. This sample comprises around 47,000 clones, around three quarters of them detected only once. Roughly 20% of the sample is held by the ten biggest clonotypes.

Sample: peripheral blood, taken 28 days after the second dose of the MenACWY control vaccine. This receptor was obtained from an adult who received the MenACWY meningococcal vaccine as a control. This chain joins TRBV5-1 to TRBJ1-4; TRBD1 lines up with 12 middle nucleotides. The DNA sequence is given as TGCGCCAGCAGCGGGACAGGGGGCGCAACTAATGAAAAACTGTTTTTT. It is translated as CASSGTGGATNEKLFF.